Below are 21 T cell receptor beta chains sequenced from a single sample in a study of CD8+ T cells in alopecia areata. In each case, RNA was isolated and then reverse transcribed into cDNA as the sequencing template. Here immunoSEQ multiplex PCR was the method, and the copy in TCRdb shows in-frame clones only, minus some. The table lists 140,000 or so clones, 51% of them singletons. The material sequenced was CD4+ T cells sorted from blood, taken at week 0. All receptors come from a human donor with alopecia areata.

The chain couples TRBV6-5 to TRBJ2-1, with 10 bases fitting TRBD2. V dropped 3 bases and J dropped 8; count of bases not matched to a gene: 10. This CDR3 comprises 16 residues. Germline CDR1 is MNHEY and CDR2 is SVGAGI. The CDR3 loop reads CASSYRSASGSYEQFF. The CDR3 nucleotides are TGTGCCAGCAGTTATCGGTCGGCTAGCGGGAGTTATGAGCAGTTCTTC.

The chain joins TRBV5-1 to TRBJ1-1; TRBD1 is a possible D gene (5 bases). The germline V gene has CDR1 SGHRS and CDR2 YFSETQ. The CDR3 covers 14 residues. V dropped 4 bases and J dropped 1 base, with 11 bases sitting between them. CDR3 amino acids: CASSLRQRNTEAFF. Here the CDR3 DNA reads TGCGCCAGCAGCCTAAGACAGAGGAACACTGAAGCTTTCTTT.

The chain employs TRBV6-6 and TRBJ1-1; 7 bases line up with TRBD1. Losses at the gene ends were 4 bases for V and 0 bases for J; bases not matched to a gene: 8. CDR1 MNHNY and CDR2 SVGAGI come from the germline V gene (reference sequence). The CDR3 has 16 residues. The CDR3 region is CASSSSGGGMNTEAFF. The CDR3 DNA reads TGTGCCAGCAGTTCGTCAGGGGGGGGAATGAACACTGAAGCTTTCTTT.

The chain employs TRBV28 and TRBJ2-7; TRBD2 matches at 7 bases. The germline gives CDR1 MDHEN, CDR2 SYDVKM. The CDR3 is made up of 13 amino acids. V shed 2 bases and J 3 bases; nucleotides not matched to a gene: 1. The CDR3 region has the DNA TGTGCCAGCAGTTTAGGCGGGGGCTACGAGCAGTACTTC. Protein product: CASSLGGGYEQYF.

CDR3 loop: CASTSGTSGTFF. The DNA of the CDR3 is TGTGCCAGCACCTCCGGGACTAGCGGTACTTTCTTC. The V and J genes are TRBV6-1 and TRBJ2-1; the match to TRBD2 covers 11 bases. CDR1 is MNHNS and CDR2 is SASEGT in the germline V gene. This CDR3 region has 12 residues. V was pared by 7 bases and J by 16 bases, with 9 bases of the junction left unmatched.

V usage is TRBV30 and J usage is TRBJ2-4; maybe TRBD2 (5 bases). CDR1 is GTSNPN, CDR2 SVGIG, per germline (reference sequence). V was trimmed by 2 bases and J by 0 bases, leaving 17 bases between them. CDR3 length: 17 residues. CDR3 amino acids: CAWSLASQTIAKNIQYF. As DNA, the CDR3 is TGTGCCTGGAGTTTGGCTTCCCAGACTATAGCCAAAAACATTCAGTACTTC.

This chain joins TRBV7-9 and TRBJ2-3; D is uncertain. Germline CDR1 and CDR2: SEHNR and FQNEAQ (reference sequence). V lost 5 bases and J lost 0, with 6 bases in between. The CDR3 is 13 amino acids. The CDR3 region has the DNA TGTGCCAGCAGCCCCTATAGCACAGATACGCAGTATTTT. Residues: CASSPYSTDTQYF.

This sequence joins TRBV9 and TRBJ2-5; the match to TRBD1 covers 9 bases. V lost 4 bases, J lost 2 bases, and 9 bases stayed unmatched. The germline V gene has CDR1 SGDLS and CDR2 YYNGEE. This CDR3 has 16 amino acids. CDR3 loop: CASSPSQGAEQETQYF. The CDR3 region has the DNA TGTGCCAGCAGCCCATCACAGGGGGCGGAGCAAGAGACCCAGTACTTC.

For this clone: No conserved phenylalanine or tryptophan ends this CDR3, so it is likely a read error. No DNA is shown, since the ends of the CDR3 on it are uncertain; the CDR3 is the one TCRdb lists. V is TRBV6-5 and J is TRBJ1-1; TRBD1, the table's D call, lacks a check against the DNA. The CDR3 totals 12 residues, both ends included. Germline loops: CDR1 MNHEY, CDR2 SVGAGI. CDR3 region: CASSYPGYRPLS.

The CDR3 DNA follows: TGTGCCAGCAGCTTAGTCCTAGCTCCGGATACGCAGTATTTT. Protein sequence: CASSLVLAPDTQYF. The genes are TRBV7-8 and TRBJ2-3; tentatively, D is TRBD2 (5 bases). V lost 1 base to trimming and J lost 6 bases, with 11 bases between them. Germline V gene lookup returns CDR1 SGHVS and CDR2 FQNEAQ. This CDR3 contains 14 residues. Using reference TRBV7-8 and TRBJ2-3 for the parts outside the CDR3, the full variable domain is GAGVSQSPRYKVAKRGQDVALRCDPISGHVSLFWYQQALGQGPEFLTYFQNEAQLDKSGLPSDRFFAERPEGSVSTLKIQRTQQEDSAVYLCASSLVLAPDTQYFGPGTRLTVL.

This clone was counted only a few times. This rearrangement joins TRBV23-1 to TRBJ1-2, with D hard to call. TRBV23-1 is filed as an ORF, its function uncertain. V lost 7 bases and J lost 6, with 6 bases in between. CDR3 length: 10 amino acids. The CDR3 protein is CASTTDGYTF. The DNA for the CDR3 is TGCGCCAGCACGACCGATGGCTACACCTTC.

This chain connects TRBV29-1 to TRBJ2-1; no clear D gene. In germline, CDR1 is SQVTM, CDR2 ANQGSEA. Trimming removed 4 bases at V and 6 bases at J, with 7 bases between. There are 11 residues in the CDR3. The CDR3 nucleotides are TGCAGCGTTGTTGGGATCAATGAGCAGTTCTTC. This sequence encodes CSVVGINEQFF.

This chain connects TRBV2 to TRBJ2-3, with TRBD2 as a possible D gene (5 bases). The CDR3 is 14 amino acids. The V and J ends lost 6 bases and 7 bases respectively, with 17 bases between them. CDR1 and CDR2 (germline): SNHLY, FYNNEI. This CDR3 is CASRRSGRENTQYF. The CDR3 DNA sequence: TGTGCCAGCAGGAGAAGCGGAAGGGAGAATACGCAGTATTTT.

The chain uses TRBV28 and TRBJ2-6; perhaps TRBD2 as D (5 bases). The CDR3 extends over 15 amino acids. Per the germline V gene, CDR1 is MDHEN and CDR2 is SYDVKM. Trimming cost V 8 bases and J 0 bases, with 11 bases left between them. CDR3 in amino acids: CASRGDDSGANVLTF. For the CDR3, the DNA is TGTGCCAGCCGGGGAGATGACTCTGGGGCCAACGTCCTGACTTTC.

Concerning this clone itself: At the DNA level, this CDR3 is encoded by other sequences in the same sample as well. The J gene is TRBJ2-7, the V gene TRBV29-1; 9 bases match TRBD1. CDR3 length equals 14 residues. Germline CDR1 reads SQVTM; CDR2 reads ANQGSEA. Trimming cost V 3 bases and J 2 bases; bases outside gene matches: 5. Written as DNA, the CDR3 is TGCAGCGTTGACTCCGGGACAGGGACCTACGAGCAGTACTTC. Translating it yields CSVDSGTGTYEQYF.

This rearrangement joins TRBV5-4 to TRBJ2-5; no definite D call. CDR1 and CDR2 from the germline V gene are SGHNT and YYREEE (reference sequence). This CDR3 region has 14 residues. Trimming took 7 bases from V and 0 from J, leaving 13 bases between them. CDR3 sequence reads: CASLVVGNQETQYF. The DNA of the CDR3 is TGTGCCAGCCTCGTCGTGGGCAACCAAGAGACCCAGTACTTC.

The V call is TRBV29-1, the J call TRBJ1-2; TRBD1 is a possible D gene (6 bases). Germline V lookup: CDR1 SQVTM, CDR2 ANQGSEA. CDR3 length equals 13 residues. V lost 6 bases, J lost 1 base, and 12 bases lay in between. The CDR3 reads CSVQGGNNYGYTF. The CDR3 nucleotides read TGCAGCGTCCAAGGGGGGAATAACTATGGCTACACCTTC.

This sequence joins TRBV19 and TRBJ2-3; D is uncertain. CDR3 length: 11 residues. V was cut by 6 bases and J by 6 bases, with 7 bases left in between. Germline V gene sequence: CDR1 LNHDA, CDR2 SQIVND (reference sequence). CDR3 residues: CASSPGDTQYF. CDR3 DNA sequence: TGTGCCAGTAGCCCTGGGGATACGCAGTATTTT.

This clone came up a few times. The V and J genes are TRBV18 and TRBJ1-1; tentatively, D is TRBD1 (5 bases). Between the trimmed V and J ends, which lost 1 base and 5 bases, there was a span of 14 bases. Germline lookup yields CDR1 KGHSH and CDR2 LQKENI. The CDR3 is 15 amino acids. The CDR3 nucleotides read TGTGCCAGCTCACCACGAACGGTCCGGGGGACTGAAGCTTTCTTT. Amino acids: CASSPRTVRGTEAFF.

The chain joins TRBV29-1 to TRBJ2-6, with D unclear. This CDR3 contains 13 residues. Trimming removed 7 bases at V and 1 base at J, with 8 bases between. CDR1 and CDR2 from the germline V gene are SQVTM and ANQGSEA. CDR3 coding DNA: TGCAGCGCCCAAGATTCTGGGGCCAACGTCCTGACTTTC. This sequence encodes CSAQDSGANVLTF.

The V call is TRBV18, the J call TRBJ2-2; perhaps TRBD1 as D (6 bases). Germline V lookup: CDR1 KGHSH, CDR2 LQKENI. CDR3 length equals 16 residues. V lost 4 bases, J lost 1 base, and 13 bases lay in between. The CDR3 nucleotides are TGTGCCAGCTCACTCTACAGGGTTAAGAACACCGGGGAGCTGTTTTTT. This translates into CASSLYRVKNTGELFF.